Listed below are T cell receptor beta chains from one sample, sequenced in a study of Ad26.COV2.S vaccination and SARS-CoV-2 variants. Sequenced by immunoSEQ multiplex PCR; TCRdb stores in-frame clones only, minus some. The table lists around 350,000 clones, about 91% of them singletons. This sample comprised peripheral blood, obtained after recovery from COVID-19. Receptors were obtained from a human donor who had recovered from COVID-19. The CDR3 runs from the conserved cysteine through the conserved F or W. Fields, in order: CDR3 protein, CDR3 DNA, clone size, V gene, D gene, J gene. D genes are given only for firm matches. Expanded clones are given a class, and other clones once, few, many or no size at all.

CDR3: CASSPTRMNTEAFF; DNA: TGTGCCAGTAGTCCCACTCGGATGAACACTGAAGCTTTCTTT; size: NA; V: TRBV19; D: NA; J: TRBJ1-1
CDR3: CASSLGGLGTEAFF; DNA: TGTGCCAGCAGCTTGGGAGGGTTGGGCACTGAAGCTTTCTTT; size: NA; V: TRBV7-6; D: NA; J: TRBJ1-1
CDR3: CASSLGTSGFYEQYF; DNA: TGCGCCAGCAGCTTAGGGACTAGCGGGTTCTACGAGCAGTACTTC; size: NA; V: TRBV5-1; D: TRBD2; J: TRBJ2-7
CDR3: CASSLARAGEEKLFF; DNA: TGTGCCAGCAGCTTAGCGAGGGCAGGGGAAGAAAAACTGTTTTTT; size: once; V: TRBV7-9; D: NA; J: TRBJ1-4
CDR3: CSVAGGEGEKLFF; DNA: TGCAGCGTTGCTGGAGGGGAGGGAGAAAAACTGTTTTTT; size: NA; V: TRBV29-1; D: NA; J: TRBJ1-4
CDR3: CASSSRTGQGTEAFF; DNA: TGTGCCAGCAGCTCAAGGACAGGCCAGGGCACTGAAGCTTTCTTT; size: few; V: TRBV5-4; D: TRBD1; J: TRBJ1-1
CDR3: CASSEGTRPYEQYF; DNA: TGTGCCAGCAGTGAAGGGACAAGACCTTACGAGCAGTACTTC; size: once; V: TRBV6-1; D: NA; J: TRBJ2-7
CDR3: CATSRDWTGGAYEQYF; DNA: TGTGCCACCAGCAGAGATTGGACCGGGGGGGCGTACGAGCAGTACTTC; size: NA; V: TRBV15; D: TRBD2; J: TRBJ2-7
CDR3: CASSFLAGGPAEQFF; DNA: TGTGCCAGCAGTTTTCTAGCGGGGGGGCCGGCTGAGCAGTTCTTC; size: NA; V: TRBV6-5; D: TRBD2; J: TRBJ2-1
CDR3: CASSDRGTSERTGELFF; DNA: TGTGCCAGCAGTGACCGAGGGACTAGCGAGAGAACCGGGGAGCTGTTTTTT; size: NA; V: TRBV6-1; D: TRBD2; J: TRBJ2-2
CDR3: CAIPRDRGNYEQYF; DNA: TGTGCCATTCCCCGGGACAGGGGCAATTACGAGCAGTACTTC; size: NA; V: TRBV2; D: TRBD1; J: TRBJ2-7
CDR3: CASSLAAEDYGYTF; DNA: TGTGCCAGCAGCTTAGCGGCAGAGGACTATGGCTACACCTTC; size: NA; V: TRBV7-8; D: NA; J: TRBJ1-2
CDR3: CASRVQEAGEAFF; DNA: TGTGCCAGCCGAGTACAGGAGGCAGGTGAAGCTTTCTTT; size: NA; V: TRBV7-9; D: NA; J: TRBJ1-1
CDR3: CASSMWTGGNTEAFF; DNA: TGTGCCAGCAGCATGTGGACAGGGGGGAACACTGAAGCTTTCTTT; size: NA; V: TRBV5-4; D: TRBD1; J: TRBJ1-1
CDR3: CASRDRVAYNEQFF; DNA: TGTGCCAGCAGAGACAGGGTTGCCTACAATGAGCAGTTCTTC; size: NA; V: TRBV6-5; D: TRBD1; J: TRBJ2-1
CDR3: CASSVRQGSDTQYF; DNA: TGCGCCAGCAGCGTTCGACAGGGATCAGATACGCAGTATTTT; size: NA; V: TRBV5-1; D: TRBD1; J: TRBJ2-3
CDR3: CASSLGRGRANEQFF; DNA: TGTGCCAGCAGCTTAGGGAGGGGGCGCGCAAATGAGCAGTTCTTC; size: NA; V: TRBV11-2; D: NA; J: TRBJ2-1
CDR3: CASSVVGLAINEQFF; DNA: TGTGCCAGCAGCGTAGTGGGACTAGCGATCAATGAGCAGTTCTTC; size: once; V: TRBV9; D: TRBD2; J: TRBJ2-1
CDR3: CASSVTENEQFF; DNA: TGTGCCAGTAGCGTCACAGAGAATGAGCAGTTCTTC; size: NA; V: TRBV19; D: NA; J: TRBJ2-1
CDR3: CASSQATGTGATFNYGYTF; DNA: TGTGCCAGCAGCCAAGCCACCGGGACAGGGGCGACATTTAACTATGGCTACACCTTC; size: NA; V: TRBV3-1/TRBV3-2; D: TRBD1; J: TRBJ1-2
CDR3: CASSFGPVNTIYF; DNA: TGTGCCAGCAGCTTCGGACCTGTAAACACCATATATTTT; size: NA; V: TRBV9; D: NA; J: TRBJ1-3
CDR3: CASSMSRVETQYF; DNA: TGTGCCAGTAGTATGTCCAGGGTTGAGACCCAGTACTTC; size: NA; V: TRBV19; D: NA; J: TRBJ2-5
CDR3: CASSPVNLYEQYF; DNA: TGTGCCAGCAGCCCAGTCAACCTCTACGAGCAGTACTTC; size: NA; V: TRBV3-1/TRBV3-2; D: NA; J: TRBJ2-7
CDR3: CASTPSVGTSVYEQYF; DNA: TGTGCCAGCACCCCCTCAGTTGGGACTAGTGTCTACGAGCAGTACTTC; size: NA; V: TRBV7-8; D: TRBD2; J: TRBJ2-7
CDR3: CASSQDPRQNQPQHF; DNA: TGTGCCAGCAGCCAAGATCCAAGGCAGAATCAGCCCCAGCATTTT; size: NA; V: TRBV4-2; D: NA; J: TRBJ1-5
CDR3: CASSPKGTYNEQFF; DNA: TGTGCCAGTAGTCCCAAGGGAACCTACAATGAGCAGTTCTTC; size: once; V: TRBV19; D: NA; J: TRBJ2-1
CDR3: CASSGRGGSSYNEQFF; DNA: TGTGCCAGCAGTGGTCGTGGGGGGAGCTCCTACAATGAGCAGTTCTTC; size: once; V: TRBV2; D: NA; J: TRBJ2-1
CDR3: CASSLQGAGPLHF; DNA: TGTGCCAGCAGTCTACAGGGTGCAGGACCCCTCCACTTT; size: NA; V: TRBV3-1/TRBV3-2; D: NA; J: TRBJ1-6
CDR3: CASSEGGGQLLF; DNA: TGTGCCAGCAGTGAAGGTGGGGGACAGCTTCTATTC; size: NA; V: TRBV6-1; D: TRBD1; J: TRBJ2-7
CDR3: CASVADTEAFF; DNA: TGTGCCAGCGTGGCGGACACTGAAGCTTTCTTT; size: NA; V: TRBV6-5; D: NA; J: TRBJ1-1
CDR3: CASSFRARGEQYF; DNA: TGTGCCAGCAGTTTCCGGGCCCGAGGGGAGCAGTACTTC; size: NA; V: TRBV28; D: NA; J: TRBJ2-7
CDR3: CASSLDGGMGEQYF; DNA: TGTGCCAGCAGCTTAGACGGGGGTATGGGAGAGCAGTACTTC; size: once; V: TRBV11-2; D: NA; J: TRBJ2-7
CDR3: CASSSQGGGNTEAFF; DNA: TGCGCCAGCAGTTCACAGGGGGGAGGGAACACTGAAGCTTTCTTT; size: NA; V: TRBV23-1; D: TRBD1; J: TRBJ1-1
CDR3: CASSRSRGRGETQYF; DNA: TGTGCCAGTAGCCGATCCAGGGGGCGCGGGGAGACCCAGTACTTC; size: NA; V: TRBV19; D: TRBD1; J: TRBJ2-5
CDR3: CASSVGGGELFF; DNA: TGCGCCAGCAGCGTCGGGGGCGGGGAGCTGTTTTTT; size: NA; V: TRBV5-1; D: NA; J: TRBJ2-2
CDR3: CASSVAAGTGDWDGYTF; DNA: TGTGCCAGCAGCGTGGCAGCTGGGACAGGGGATTGGGATGGCTACACCTTC; size: NA; V: TRBV9; D: TRBD1; J: TRBJ1-2
CDR3: CASRVNTISYNEQFF; DNA: TGTGCCAGCAGGGTAAACACGATCTCCTACAATGAGCAGTTCTTC; size: once; V: TRBV2; D: NA; J: TRBJ2-1